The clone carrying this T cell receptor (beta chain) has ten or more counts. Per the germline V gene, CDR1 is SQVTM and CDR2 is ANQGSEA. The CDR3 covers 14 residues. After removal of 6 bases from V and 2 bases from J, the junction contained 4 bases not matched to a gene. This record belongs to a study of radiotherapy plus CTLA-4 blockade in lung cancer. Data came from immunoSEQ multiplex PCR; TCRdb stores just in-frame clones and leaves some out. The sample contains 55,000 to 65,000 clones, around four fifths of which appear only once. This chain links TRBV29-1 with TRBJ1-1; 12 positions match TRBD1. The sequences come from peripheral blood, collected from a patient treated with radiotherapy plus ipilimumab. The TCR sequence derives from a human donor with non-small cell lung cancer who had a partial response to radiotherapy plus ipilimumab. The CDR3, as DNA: TGCAGCGTCTCGGGGACAGGGGGCAACACTGAAGCTTTCTTT. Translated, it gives CSVSGTGGNTEAFF.